Described below is a single T cell receptor (beta chain) sequence and its context. The data were taken from a study of blood T cells in healthy people across ages. Study at large: Per two T cells, template switching captured roughly one barcoded beta molecule.

PCR was performed a second time for about 6 to 12 cycles using a sample-barcoded 5' primer and a J-beta primer mix. A template-switch adaptor containing 12 random nucleotides labeled each cDNA molecule. Using its own MiXCR run on the 5' RACE reads, TCRdb lists one record per CDR3 protein. The sample lists 1.5 million or so distinct CDR3 sequences, roughly two fifths occurring once. Sequenced: blood. The sequence came from a woman aged 18-35 years in good health.

In nucleotides, the CDR3 is TGTGCCAGCAGTTTGACACTCCCGAGCAATCAGCCCCAGCATTTT. Translated: CASSLTLPSNQPQHF. This chain uses TRBV27 with TRBJ1-5, with D unclear. The germline CDR1 and CDR2 sequences are MNHEY and SMNVEV (reference sequence). This CDR3 contains 15 residues. Trimming removed 3 bases at V and 1 base at J, with 10 bases between.